This T cell receptor beta chain was captured by sequencing in a study (dated by TCRdb to 2013 to 2016). The study in broad terms: The study set out to test whether tumor-infiltrating Tregs in breast cancer get recruited from blood Tregs or are instead converted in situ from other CD4+ T cell subsets.

Details on this clonotype: No antigen is known for it. Nothing much larger sits one base from this clone, and base qualities are not available.

The paper's findings and limits, for the study overall: Tumor memory CD4+ T cell TCR gene usage clustered with blood and lymph node memory CD4+ cells and lymph node naive CD4+ cells. The greatest overlap of tumor-infiltrating Treg TCR alpha and beta sequences was observed with tumor naive CD4+ T cells, followed by blood naive CD4+ T cells. Rather than covering whole repertoires, validation in the larger cohort was restricted to a single TCR beta V-J rearrangement.

The Miltenyi Naive CD4+ T Cell Isolation kit was used to purify naive CD4+ T cells, and CD25 microbeads were used to remove Tregs. Tregs, naive and memory CD4+ T cells from tumor, blood and ipsilateral draining lymph nodes of 5 or 6 breast cancer patients underwent full-length TCR alpha and beta sequencing. Tumor tissue, along with lymph nodes from ipsilateral axillary dissection, was perfused with PBS, minced, and then digested using collagenase I and hyaluronidase. A purity exceeding 90% was confirmed by FACS for the sorted cell populations. From the germline V gene, CDR1 is ENHRY and CDR2 is SYGVKD. Including cysteine and phenylalanine, the CDR3 has 16 amino acids. The only DNA kept is the CDR3, 48 bases in frame from the first base. Trimming removed 1 base from V and 6 bases from J; the gene matches leave 9 bases unexplained. Full-length TCR variable regions were amplified by 5' RACE PCR with constant-region reverse primers, followed by semi-nested PCR with Nested Universal Primer A. The ReliaPrep RNA Cell Miniprep System was used to extract total RNA, which was then reverse transcribed into 5'RACE-ready cDNA with the SMARTer RACE 5'/3' Kit. Full-length TCR alpha and beta libraries were barcoded with multiplex adaptors and sequenced on an Illumina MiSeq. The authors processed their data as follows. Sequencing data were pooled across the five patients for each of nine subset-tissue groups and compared by unsupervised clustering of TCR gene usage. Repertoire similarity was calculated with the Morisita-Horn index, weighting shared sequences by their contribution to each repertoire. The public reads were quality trimmed at Q25 with fastp and then assembled into clones with MiXCR by TCRdb, keeping productive beta chains. Each CDR3 protein appears once, grouped with its most common genes and DNA. The V and J calls follow TCRdb's processing rather than the paper's. Counted in this sample were 60,000 to 65,000 distinct CDR3 sequences; 25% to 35% of them appeared once. Jointly, the top ten make up roughly 2.5% of the sample.

The V and J segments used are TRBV10-3 and TRBJ2-7, with 10 central nucleotides matching TRBD1. This TCR derives from a female donor with breast cancer. The source material was tumor-infiltrating naive CD4+ T cells sorted from the breast tumor. Taken with the paper, the label for cell subset or site translates to: naive CD4+ T cells, CD4+CD45RA+CD25-. CDR3 reads: CAISELTTGGTPEQYF. The nucleotides are TGTGCCATCAGTGAGTTAACGACAGGGGGCACGCCCGAGCAGTACTTC.